This is a list of T cell receptor beta chains from one sample in a study of cytomegalovirus exposure and HLA in healthy donors. Generated by immunoSEQ multiplex PCR, the TCRdb table keeps only in-frame clones and is missing some. The sample consists of 95,000 to 150,000 clones, 80% to 85% of them appearing once. Sequences were obtained from PBMCs. The receptors here all came from a man aged 25 to 45 in good health and CMV-seronegative. The CDR3 runs from the conserved cysteine through the conserved F or W. The order of the fields is V gene, J gene, D gene, clone size, CDR3 DNA, CDR3 protein. D genes are given only for firm matches. Part of the rows lack a size; the others show once, few, many or a class for expanded clones.

v_gene: TRBV7-9
j_gene: TRBJ2-7
d_gene: NA
abundance: NA
CDR3nt: TGTGCCAGCAGGAAAATAGTCCACGAGCAGTACTTC
CDR3aa: CASRKIVHEQYF

v_gene: TRBV6-1
j_gene: TRBJ2-7
d_gene: TRBD2
abundance: NA
CDR3nt: TGTGCCAGCAGTGAGCTAGCGGGGGGGCCTGTAAACGAGCAGTACTTC
CDR3aa: CASSELAGGPVNEQYF

v_gene: TRBV27
j_gene: TRBJ2-7
d_gene: TRBD2
abundance: NA
CDR3nt: TGTGCCAGCAGTTTATCAACGGGACTAGCGGGCTACGAGCAGTACTTC
CDR3aa: CASSLSTGLAGYEQYF

v_gene: TRBV7-8
j_gene: TRBJ2-7
d_gene: TRBD1
abundance: NA
CDR3nt: TGTGCCAGCAGCCCAGGACAGGTACCCTACGAGCAGTACTTC
CDR3aa: CASSPGQVPYEQYF

v_gene: TRBV7-2
j_gene: TRBJ2-3
d_gene: TRBD2
abundance: NA
CDR3nt: TGTGCCAGCAGCTTAAGGACTAGCGGAACAGATACGCAGTATTTT
CDR3aa: CASSLRTSGTDTQYF

v_gene: TRBV7-2
j_gene: TRBJ2-7
d_gene: NA
abundance: NA
CDR3nt: TGTGCCAGCAGCGCGACCTACGAGCAGTACTTC
CDR3aa: CASSATYEQYF

v_gene: TRBV2
j_gene: TRBJ2-2
d_gene: TRBD2
abundance: few
CDR3nt: TGTGCCAGCAGACCCGATCGGGGGGGGGCTTTTACCGGGGAGCTGTTTTTT
CDR3aa: CASRPDRGGAFTGELFF

v_gene: TRBV28
j_gene: TRBJ2-7
d_gene: TRBD1
abundance: once
CDR3nt: TGTGCCAGCAGAACCCGGGACAGGGGATACGAGCAGTACTTC
CDR3aa: CASRTRDRGYEQYF

v_gene: TRBV5-1
j_gene: TRBJ1-5
d_gene: TRBD1
abundance: NA
CDR3nt: TGCGCCAGCAGCCGTGGACAGGGGCTCAATCAGCCCCAGCATTTT
CDR3aa: CASSRGQGLNQPQHF

v_gene: TRBV5-1
j_gene: TRBJ2-2
d_gene: NA
abundance: NA
CDR3nt: TGCGCCAGCAGCTTGGAAGGACAACAAAACACCGGGGAGCTGTTTTTT
CDR3aa: CASSLEGQQNTGELFF

v_gene: TRBV30
j_gene: TRBJ2-7
d_gene: NA
abundance: few
CDR3nt: TGTGCCTGGACCCCCGCCGTAGGACAGATCTCCTTC
CDR3aa: CAWTPAVGQISF

v_gene: TRBV2
j_gene: TRBJ2-2
d_gene: NA
abundance: NA
CDR3nt: TGTGCCACCTCCCGTGGGGTAGCGGCCGGGGAGCTGTTTTTT
CDR3aa: CATSRGVAAGELFF

v_gene: TRBV25-1
j_gene: TRBJ1-1
d_gene: TRBD1
abundance: NA
CDR3nt: TGTGCCAGCAGTCCAAGCGGGACAGGGGGGACTGAAGCTTTCTTT
CDR3aa: CASSPSGTGGTEAFF

v_gene: TRBV10-2
j_gene: TRBJ2-5
d_gene: NA
abundance: few
CDR3nt: TGCGCCAGCAGTGTAGTGGGAGTCAAAGAGACCCAGTACTTC
CDR3aa: CASSVVGVKETQYF

v_gene: TRBV10-2
j_gene: TRBJ1-2
d_gene: TRBD1
abundance: few
CDR3nt: TGCGCCAGCAGTGGGACAGGGACAGCTAACTATGGCTACACCTTC
CDR3aa: CASSGTGTANYGYTF

v_gene: TRBV5-6
j_gene: TRBJ2-1
d_gene: NA
abundance: NA
CDR3nt: TGTGCCAGCAGCTTGGTTATGGGCTCCTCCTACAATGAGCAGTTCTTC
CDR3aa: CASSLVMGSSYNEQFF

v_gene: TRBV29-1
j_gene: TRBJ2-5
d_gene: TRBD2
abundance: NA
CDR3nt: TGCAGCGTTGACAATCGGGGGGGCCCTACCACCCAGTACTTC
CDR3aa: CSVDNRGGPTTQYF

v_gene: TRBV5-6
j_gene: TRBJ1-4
d_gene: NA
abundance: once
CDR3nt: TGTGCCAGCAGCAACCCGGGACTGCTTAGTGAAAAACTGTTTTTT
CDR3aa: CASSNPGLLSEKLFF

v_gene: TRBV6-5
j_gene: TRBJ1-1
d_gene: NA
abundance: NA
CDR3nt: TGTGCCAGCATCGCTGGGGGGGGGCTGGGGACTGAAGCTTTCTTT
CDR3aa: CASIAGGGLGTEAFF

v_gene: TRBV9
j_gene: TRBJ1-3
d_gene: NA
abundance: once
CDR3nt: TGTGCCAGCAGCGTAGCGGGGGACCCTGGAAACACCATATATTTT
CDR3aa: CASSVAGDPGNTIYF

v_gene: TRBV6-6
j_gene: TRBJ1-5
d_gene: NA
abundance: NA
CDR3nt: TGTGCCAGCAGTTACAGAGAGCAGGAGGGACATTTT
CDR3aa: CASSYREQEGHF

v_gene: TRBV28
j_gene: TRBJ1-6
d_gene: TRBD1
abundance: once
CDR3nt: TGTGCCAGCAGCCTGACAGGGTTTAATAATTCACCCCTCCACTTT
CDR3aa: CASSLTGFNNSPLHF

v_gene: TRBV19
j_gene: TRBJ1-5
d_gene: NA
abundance: NA
CDR3nt: TGTGCCAGTAGTATAGCCACAGCCTATAGCAATCAGCCCCAGCATTTT
CDR3aa: CASSIATAYSNQPQHF

v_gene: TRBV19
j_gene: TRBJ1-1
d_gene: NA
abundance: NA
CDR3nt: TGTGCCAGTAGGTGGACAGCTGAAGCTTTCTTT
CDR3aa: CASRWTAEAFF

v_gene: TRBV19
j_gene: TRBJ2-1
d_gene: TRBD2
abundance: once
CDR3nt: TGTGCCAGTAGTATTCGGGGAGGGGTCTACAATGAGCAGTTCTTC
CDR3aa: CASSIRGGVYNEQFF

v_gene: TRBV6-5
j_gene: TRBJ1-1
d_gene: NA
abundance: NA
CDR3nt: TGTGCCAGCAGTTACCGAAACAAACTGAACACTGAAGCTTTCTTT
CDR3aa: CASSYRNKLNTEAFF

v_gene: TRBV14
j_gene: TRBJ2-7
d_gene: NA
abundance: NA
CDR3nt: TGTGCCAGCAGCCAATCTGTCAGGGCAGGCGAGCAGTACTTC
CDR3aa: CASSQSVRAGEQYF

v_gene: TRBV15
j_gene: TRBJ2-5
d_gene: NA
abundance: NA
CDR3nt: TGTGCCACCAGCAGAGATCGGCCAGGGTCACAAGAGACCCAGTACTTC
CDR3aa: CATSRDRPGSQETQYF

v_gene: TRBV13
j_gene: TRBJ1-3
d_gene: NA
abundance: NA
CDR3nt: TGTGCCAGCCTCACCCGCCGACAGGTCCGCGGAAACACCATATATTTT
CDR3aa: CASLTRRQVRGNTIYF

v_gene: TRBV2
j_gene: TRBJ2-7
d_gene: TRBD1
abundance: NA
CDR3nt: TGTGGGGGACAGGGGGCAACTTACGAGCAGTACTTC
CDR3aa: CGGQGATYEQYF

v_gene: TRBV19
j_gene: TRBJ2-5
d_gene: TRBD2
abundance: NA
CDR3nt: TGTGCCAGTAGTATAGATCTACTAGCGGGTCAAAGGGAGACCCAGTACTTC
CDR3aa: CASSIDLLAGQRETQYF